The 9 T cell receptor beta chains given below trace back to one sample, sequenced in a study of T-cell reconstitution after alpha-beta-depleted transplantation in children. The TCRbeta library was prepared with unique molecular identifiers. MiXCR, run by TCRdb on the PCR reads, gives a single entry per CDR3 protein. This sample has approximately 490,000 distinct CDR3 sequences, with about 10% found just once. The sample here was PBMCs, taken before TCRalphabeta/CD19-depleted stem cell transplant. The receptors were sampled from a child under 10 years old with inherited bone marrow failure, due to receive a stem cell transplant.

This clonotype was observed many times. The CDR3 nucleotides read TGTGCCACCAGTACCTCCACAGATACGCAGTATTTT. It yields the protein CATSTSTDTQYF. The gene calls are TRBV24-1 and TRBJ2-3; unclear D gene. The CDR3 length is 12 residues. Germline V gene lookup returns CDR1 KGHDR and CDR2 SFDVKD. V lost 6 bases, J lost 2 bases, and 5 bases lay in between.

The chain employs TRBV29-1 and TRBJ2-3; D may match TRBD1 or TRBD2 (5 bases each). The CDR3 spans 14 residues. V was clipped by 7 bases and J by 0 bases, with 14 bases between them. Per germline, CDR1 SQVTM and CDR2 ANQGSEA. The CDR3 sequence is CSALPGPSTDTQYF. The CDR3, as DNA: TGCAGCGCCTTACCGGGACCCAGCACAGATACGCAGTATTTT.

At least ten counts were recorded for this clonotype. This chain joins TRBV6-2 or TRBV6-3 and TRBJ2-2; a possible D gene is TRBD1 (5 bases). Trimming left V 7 bases short and J 1 base short, with 10 bases between. The CDR3 is 14 amino acids. Germline values: CDR1 MNHEY, CDR2 SVGEGT. CDR3 sequence reads: CASTQGENTGELFF. In DNA, the CDR3 is TGTGCCAGCACTCAGGGCGAGAACACCGGGGAGCTGTTTTTT.

As for this clonotype: Just one base apart from a much larger clone, this may be a read error. V is TRBV7-9 and J is TRBJ1-1; D is undetermined. CDR3 size: 13 residues. CDR1 and CDR2 (germline): SEHNR, FQNEAQ (reference sequence). The CDR3 loop is CASSPTVPTDAFF. The CDR3 bases are TGTGCCAGCAGCCCGACCGTGCCGACTGACGCTTTCTTT.

This clonotype was recorded at least ten times. V usage is TRBV9 and J usage is TRBJ2-3, with 13 bases identical to TRBD2. Germline loops: CDR1 SGDLS, CDR2 YYNGEE. With V trimmed by 3 bases and J by 5 bases, 9 bases remained unmatched. The CDR3 runs 17 residues. The CDR3 loop reads CASSDLGLAGAGDTQYF. CDR3 DNA sequence: TGTGCCAGCAGCGACTTAGGACTAGCGGGAGCTGGAGATACGCAGTATTTT.

This clonotype occurred many times. The chain recombines TRBV24-1 with TRBJ2-5; no firm D call. From germline, CDR1 is KGHDR and CDR2 SFDVKD. This CDR3 contains 14 residues. Trimming removed 3 bases from V and 4 bases from J, with 11 bases in between. The CDR3 region is CATSDTRAPETQYF. The CDR3 region has the DNA TGTGCCACCAGTGATACCCGGGCCCCAGAGACCCAGTACTTC.

This clonotype was counted many times. V is TRBV6-1 and J is TRBJ1-3; D unclear. The V and J ends lost 3 bases and 1 base respectively, with 13 bases between them. Looked up from germline, CDR1 is MNHNS and CDR2 is SASEGT. The CDR3 is 16 residues long. This chain's CDR3 is CASSDPWMQSGNTIYF. In DNA form, the CDR3 reads TGTGCCAGCAGTGATCCCTGGATGCAATCTGGAAACACCATATATTTT.

This clonotype was observed at least ten times. The gene calls are TRBV20-1 and TRBJ2-5, with D uncertain. CDR1 DFQATT and CDR2 SNEGSKA come from the germline V gene (reference sequence). The ends were cut back, 2 bases at V and 4 bases at J, with 8 bases in the middle. The CDR3 has 12 amino acids. The CDR3 DNA reads TGCAGTGCTAGACAGGCGCTAGAGACCCAGTACTTC. Protein product: CSARQALETQYF.

This clonotype was found many times. The chain has TRBV19 and TRBJ2-1; TRBD2 matches 11 bases. Germline V lookup: CDR1 LNHDA, CDR2 SQIVND (reference sequence). The CDR3 runs to 17 residues. V shed 7 bases and J 4 bases; nucleotides not matched to a gene: 12. The chain's CDR3 is CASTWVAGGPGYNEQFF. DNA for the CDR3: TGTGCCAGTACATGGGTAGCGGGAGGGCCCGGTTACAATGAGCAGTTCTTC.